A single sample gave rise to the 15 T cell receptor beta chains below, sequenced in a study of PD-1 blockade in classical Hodgkin lymphoma. Profiling relied on immunoSEQ multiplex PCR, and the TCRdb table lists in-frame clones only, not all of them. The table has 66,000 or so clones, about two thirds seen once. The patients all showed relapse after autologous stem cell transplantation, while their brentuximab vedotin exposure varied. The sequenced sample was peripheral blood mononuclear cells (PBMCs), obtained before the second cycle of nivolumab. These receptors were obtained from a human donor with classical Hodgkin lymphoma.

This clone showed up just a few times. The chain couples TRBV6-1 to TRBJ1-1; unclear D gene. The length of the CDR3 is 11 residues. The germline V gene encodes CDR1 MNHNS and CDR2 SASEGT. With 8 bases removed from V and 1 base from J, the gap between germline ends came to 5 bases. In DNA form, the CDR3 reads TGTGCCAGCGGTACGAACACTGAAGCTTTCTTT. This encodes CASGTNTEAFF.

This clone appeared a single time. The rearrangement links TRBV7-9 to TRBJ2-5; a weak D match, TRBD1 (7 bases). This CDR3 spans 13 amino acids. Germline lookup yields CDR1 SEHNR and CDR2 FQNEAQ (reference sequence). V was pared by 10 bases and J by 2 bases, with 14 bases between. CDR3: CATRGDNQETQYF. The CDR3 nucleotides are TGTGCCACCAGGGGGGACAATCAAGAGACCCAGTACTTC.

This clone was seen just once. The chain is built from TRBV4-1 and TRBJ2-7; 8 bases align to TRBD2. The J segment lost 4 bases and the V segment lost 1 base, leaving 3 bases of the junction unmatched. CDR3 length equals 14 residues. The germline V gene has CDR1 MGHRA and CDR2 YSYEKL. The chain's CDR3 is CASSQVTSGYEQYF. As DNA, the CDR3 is TGCGCCAGCAGCCAAGTAACTAGCGGTTACGAGCAGTACTTC.

There are a few counts of this clone. This rearrangement joins TRBV27 to TRBJ2-2, with a tentative D call TRBD1 (5 bases). In germline, CDR1 is MNHEY, CDR2 SMNVEV (reference sequence). The CDR3 spans 13 residues. V gave up 8 bases and J gave up 6 bases, with 13 bases separating them. The CDR3 sequence: CASRWGRPGELFF. CDR3 nucleotides: TGTGCCAGCCGCTGGGGCCGTCCCGGGGAGCTGTTTTTT.

The chain carries TRBV5-4 and TRBJ2-7; 12 nucleotides agree with TRBD2. Germline V CDR1 and CDR2: SGHNT, YYREEE (reference sequence). The V and J ends lost 3 bases and 4 bases, in that order; junction bases with no gene match: 14. This CDR3 contains 18 residues. The CDR3 DNA reads TGTGCCAGCAGCTCTTTTACCCCTCGGACTAGCGGGACATACGAGCAGTACTTC. Translating it yields CASSSFTPRTSGTYEQYF.

CDR3 protein: CSALLGSNYGYTF. DNA for the CDR3: TGCAGCGCTCTCTTGGGATCTAACTATGGCTACACCTTC. The chain recombines TRBV29-1 with TRBJ1-2; D gene ambiguous. V lost 7 bases and J 0 bases, leaving 12 bases between the germline ends. Germline V gene sequence: CDR1 SQVTM, CDR2 ANQGSEA. The CDR3 spans 13 residues.

The CDR3 sequence is CASSYSTGRDEQFF. The CDR3 DNA reads TGTGCCAGCAGTTACTCGACAGGGAGGGATGAGCAGTTCTTC. The V gene is TRBV6-5, the J gene TRBJ2-1; D is perhaps TRBD1 or TRBD2 (7 bases each). V lost 0 bases, J lost 8 bases, and 11 bases lay in between. The CDR3 contains 14 residues. Germline assignment: CDR1 MNHEY and CDR2 SVGAGI.

The chain recombines TRBV5-4 with TRBJ2-1, with D possibly TRBD2 on 6 matching bases. The V and J ends lost 0 bases and 4 bases respectively, with 17 bases between them. The CDR3 runs to 17 residues. CDR1 is SGHNT, CDR2 YYREEE, per germline (reference sequence). CDR3 in amino acids: CASSLVRGSSSYNEQFF. The CDR3, as DNA: TGTGCCAGCAGCTTGGTCCGGGGGTCCTCATCTTACAATGAGCAGTTCTTC.

The chain combines TRBV27 with TRBJ1-5; D is undetermined. Germline values: CDR1 MNHEY, CDR2 SMNVEV (reference sequence). The CDR3 runs to 15 residues. V was cut by 3 bases and J by 1 base, with 10 bases left in between. The CDR3 DNA is TGTGCCAGCAGTTTTCGTGGAGGAAGCAATCAGCCCCAGCATTTT. Protein: CASSFRGGSNQPQHF.

V usage is TRBV5-1 and J usage is TRBJ1-5; no reliable D call. CDR1 and CDR2 (germline): SGHRS, YFSETQ. Trimming removed 7 bases at V and 5 bases at J, with 10 bases between. The CDR3 is 12 residues long. CDR3 region: CASSTRDQPQHF. The CDR3 bases are TGCGCCAGCTCTACCCGGGATCAGCCCCAGCATTTT.

The rearrangement uses TRBV19 and TRBJ1-1; 7 bases align to TRBD1. Germline V gives CDR1 LNHDA, CDR2 SQIVND (reference sequence). The CDR3 spans 12 residues. The V segment lost 10 bases and the J segment 1 base; nucleotides outside the gene matches: 3. The chain's CDR3 is CATGTANTEAFF. DNA of the CDR3: TGTGCCACTGGGACAGCGAACACTGAAGCTTTCTTT. Full variable domain (rest looked up from reference TRBV19 and TRBJ1-1): DGGITQSPKYLFRKEGQNVTLSCEQNLNHDAMYWYRQDPGQGLRLIYYSQIVNDFQKGDIAEGYSVSREKKESFPLTVTSAQKNPTAFYLCATGTANTEAFFGQGTRLTVV.

The chain couples TRBV15 to TRBJ2-3, with TRBD1 matching over 9 bases. V was clipped by 3 bases and J by 2 bases; unmatched bases: 6. CDR3 size: 16 residues. Germline V gene data show CDR1 as LNHNV and CDR2 as YYDKDF (reference sequence). DNA of the CDR3: TGTGCCACCAGCAGGAGGACAGGGGCGAACACAGATACGCAGTATTTT. Translated: CATSRRTGANTDTQYF.

This clone was found a few times. The rearrangement uses TRBV7-6 and TRBJ2-3; 12 nucleotides align to TRBD1. In germline, CDR1 is SGHVS, CDR2 FNYEAQ. Losses at the gene ends were 6 bases for V and 6 bases for J; bases not matched to a gene: 10. This CDR3 region has 16 residues. For the CDR3, the DNA is TGTGCCAGCAGTCAGAATAGGGGACAGGGGGCTGATACGCAGTATTTT. Translated, it gives CASSQNRGQGADTQYF.

The CDR3 DNA sequence: TGTGCCAGCAGGAACAGGATTGAGAGAGGAAACACCATATATTTT. It yields the protein CASRNRIERGNTIYF. The genes are TRBV6-5 and TRBJ1-3; maybe TRBD1 (5 bases). The CDR3 covers 15 residues. Germline V lookup: CDR1 MNHEY, CDR2 SVGAGI. With 6 bases removed from V and 4 bases from J, the gap between germline ends came to 16 bases.

The sample holds one count of this clone. The CDR3 loop reads CASSPPYSGPYNEQFF. CDR3 coding DNA: TGTGCCAGCAGCCCCCCCTACAGCGGCCCCTACAATGAGCAGTTCTTC. The chain uses TRBV5-6 and TRBJ2-1; tentatively, D is TRBD2 (5 bases). Deletions cut 4 bases from V and 2 bases from J, with 16 bases between. This CDR3 has 16 amino acids. Germline values: CDR1 SGHDT, CDR2 YYEEEE.